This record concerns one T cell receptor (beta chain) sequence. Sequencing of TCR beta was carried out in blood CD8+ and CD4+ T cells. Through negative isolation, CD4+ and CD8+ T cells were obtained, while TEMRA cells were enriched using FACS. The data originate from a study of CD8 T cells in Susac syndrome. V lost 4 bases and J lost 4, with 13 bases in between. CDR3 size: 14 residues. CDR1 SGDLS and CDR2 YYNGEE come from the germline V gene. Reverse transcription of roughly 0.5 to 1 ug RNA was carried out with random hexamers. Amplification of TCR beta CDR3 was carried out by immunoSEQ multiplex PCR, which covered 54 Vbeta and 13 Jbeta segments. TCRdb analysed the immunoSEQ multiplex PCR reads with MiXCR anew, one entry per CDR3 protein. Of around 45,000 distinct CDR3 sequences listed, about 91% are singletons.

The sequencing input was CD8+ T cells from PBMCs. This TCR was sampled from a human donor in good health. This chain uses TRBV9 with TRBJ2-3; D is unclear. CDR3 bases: TGTGCCAGCAGCCTCTCTGGGGAACCAGATACGCAGTATTTT. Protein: CASSLSGEPDTQYF.